This T cell receptor (beta chain) originates from a study of human T cells and chemical hapten exposure (dated by TCRdb to 2020 to 2023). Concerning the study at large: For sensitization, 2% DPC in acetone was applied to a 2 cm by 2 cm area of upper inner arm skin. Throughout the roughly 24-week study period, patients were also given weekly therapeutic DPC doses on the scalp. Patch testing was done on the upper back using Finn chambers containing 0.01% DPC, and results were scored after 6 days according to International Contact Dermatitis Research Group standards. The patient cohort, mostly female, included alopecia areata with under or over 50% scalp involvement, alopecia totalis and alopecia universalis. Libraries were combined into a pool for sequencing, and differences in TCR yield between samples came mainly from small differences in library volumes within the pool. The study tracked peripheral blood TCR repertoire changes in vivo during primary and secondary sensitization to the hapten diphenylcyclopropenone (DPC) in alopecia patients. Blood was sampled from patients pre-sensitization (week 0) and at 2, 6 and about 24 weeks after DPC sensitization. Blood for TCR sequencing was provided by twenty-nine alopecia patients at one to four time points (pre-sensitization, 2, 6 and 24 weeks). The full study reports these points: The number of PT1 expanded TCRs positively correlated with patch test score, significant at thresholds 8, 16 and 32 but not 4. DPC sensitization did not change how many TCRs were above 1 in 1000 frequency, and no evidence was found of alterations in global repertoire structure. Expanded TCRs formed significantly more large CDR3 similarity clusters than pre-sensitization or healthy control sets, consistent with antigen-driven responses. After repeated subsampling, changes were observed in the strength of the expansion versus patch-test correlation and in the threshold at which the correlation became significant. All patients had alopecia, a presumed autoimmune disease, so their immune response might differ from that of healthy individuals.

The library was produced with RACE. The instrument given in TCRdb is NextSeq 500. Library preparation attached unique molecular identifiers to individual cDNA molecules for quantitative, reproducible TCR counting. Each blood RNA sample was used to sequence both TCR alpha and TCR beta chains. On the authors' methods: Samples had a median of approximately 93,000 TCRs, with a range from roughly 20,000 to 700,000. The Decombinator software suite was used to annotate the V, J and CDR3 of the TCR reads. Every sample was subsampled to the same number of TCRs (28,000) for the PS versus PT1 abundance plots. TCRs were defined as expanded if absent before sensitization and observed at least eight times at the 2-week time point. In TCRdb, the public reads were trimmed at Q25 with fastp and aligned with MiXCR, with productive beta chains retained. Every CDR3 protein is listed once, alongside the most common genes and DNA of its rows. These V and J calls originate from TCRdb's pipeline instead of the authors' own analysis. The sample records some 400,000 distinct CDR3 sequences, about 5.1% of which are singletons. The top ten constitute 2.5% to 3% of the sample.

Germline trimming amounts to 2 bases on V and 1 base on J, with 7 as the count of junction bases outside the gene matches. Reading the germline V gene (reference sequence) gives CDR1 DFQATT and CDR2 SNEGSKA. The CDR3, from cysteine to phenylalanine, totals 15 residues. Just the 45-base CDR3 DNA is kept, in frame starting at base 1. The time point label on this specimen signifies: pre-sensitization, week 0. Reading the label with the study, this specimen's treatment or condition is: therapeutic diphenylcyclopropenone sensitization with weekly scalp DPC. Blood at each patch-test visit was drawn before the patch test was applied. Patients were considered eligible if aged 18 to 70, diagnosed with alopecia and deemed suitable for DPC therapy, and patients were excluded if pregnant. Total RNA was extracted from unfractionated whole blood collected in Tempus Blood RNA tubes. This clonotype was recorded a few times. Its specific antigen is unknown. There are no base qualities to consult, and no much larger clone falls within one base.

This specimen was whole blood, taken in connection with sensitization to the hapten diphenylcyclopropenone (DPC). The sequence derives from a woman aged 50 to 60 with alopecia areata. Some clones in this sample may be carry-over from other donors' samples. The sequence links TRBV20-1 to TRBJ1-1; TRBD1 agrees with 7 junctional bases. The sequence in DNA is TGCAGTGCTAGATTTGGGACAGCCGCGAACACTGAAGCTTTCTTT. Its amino acids are CSARFGTAANTEAFF.